The 9 T cell receptor beta chains listed next were all sequenced from one sample in a study of T-cell memory formation after mild COVID-19. Using its own MiXCR run on the 5' RACE reads, TCRdb lists one record per CDR3 protein. The sample has about 280,000 distinct CDR3 sequences; 7% to 10% are singletons. The sequenced material came from PBMCs or a T cell subset sorted from them (not recorded which). These receptors originate from a man aged 18-30 years who had mild COVID-19 (a few samples of this study predate the infection). Cell type and time point are not known.

The gene calls are TRBV2 and TRBJ2-3; D gene uncertain. CDR1 and CDR2 (germline): SNHLY, FYNNEI. V gave up 3 bases and J gave up 1 base, with 11 bases separating them. This CDR3 spans 15 amino acids. CDR3 region: CASSELGPGTDTQYF. The CDR3 DNA follows: TGTGCCAGCAGTGAGCTTGGACCTGGCACAGATACGCAGTATTTT.

This clonotype was observed at least ten times. The rearrangement uses TRBV18 and TRBJ2-7; TRBD1 is a possible D gene (5 bases). Germline loops: CDR1 KGHSH, CDR2 LQKENI. This CDR3 has 13 amino acids. Between the trimmed V and J ends, which lost 2 bases and 4 bases, there was a span of 9 bases. This CDR3 reads CASSPEQEYEQYF. CDR3 nucleotides: TGTGCCAGCTCACCAGAACAGGAATACGAGCAGTACTTC.

J is TRBJ2-3 and V is TRBV27, with D perhaps TRBD1 (5 bases). Per the germline V gene, CDR1 is MNHEY and CDR2 is SMNVEV (reference sequence). Trimming left V 7 bases short and J 2 bases short, with 13 bases between. This CDR3 is built from 14 residues. The CDR3 spells CASKQGLYTDTQYF. CDR3 DNA sequence: TGTGCCAGCAAGCAGGGCCTATACACAGATACGCAGTATTTT.

V gene TRBV28 combines with J gene TRBJ2-1; TRBD2 matches 9 bases. The CDR3 loop spans 15 amino acids. V gave up 3 bases and J gave up 10 bases; unmatched junction bases: 10. CDR1 is MDHEN and CDR2 is SYDVKM in the germline V gene. Here the CDR3 DNA reads TGTGCCAGCAGTTTCCGCGGGGGGGGCACAAGGGAGCAGTTCTTC. Translation: CASSFRGGGTREQFF.

The gene calls are TRBV6-5 and TRBJ1-6; TRBD1 is a possible D gene (5 bases). This CDR3 comprises 13 residues. The germline CDR1 and CDR2 sequences are MNHEY and SVGAGI. Trimming shortened V by 3 bases and J by 10 bases, and 10 bases separated the two germline ends. The CDR3 loop is CASSYSGVSPLHF. The CDR3 DNA is TGTGCCAGCAGTTATTCGGGGGTATCACCCCTCCACTTT.

CDR3 in amino acids: CASSYPAGQETSYEQYV. The CDR3 DNA sequence: TGTGCCAGCAGTTACCCAGCAGGGCAGGAGACTTCCTACGAGCAGTACGTC. The chain joins TRBV6-5 to TRBJ2-7, with D maybe TRBD1 (5 bases). Deletions cut 2 bases from V and 1 base from J, with 18 bases between. The germline gives CDR1 MNHEY, CDR2 SVGAGI. This CDR3 has 17 residues.

The chain uses TRBV10-3 and TRBJ1-1; D not certain. The CDR3 runs 13 residues. The germline V gene has CDR1 ENHRY and CDR2 SYGVKD. The germline V and J ends were trimmed by 7 bases and 3 bases, with 12 bases remaining between them. The CDR3 loop reads CAIKIGLDTEAFF. The CDR3 bases are TGTGCCATCAAAATCGGCCTAGACACTGAAGCTTTCTTT.

This sequence joins TRBV6-5 and TRBJ1-4; maybe TRBD1 (5 bases). V lost 5 bases and J lost 0, with 7 bases in between. This CDR3 is 14 amino acids long. Germline assignment: CDR1 MNHEY and CDR2 SVGAGI. The CDR3 nucleotides are TGTGCCAGCAGTGGGGCAGCAACTAATGAAAAACTGTTTTTT. Its protein product is CASSGAATNEKLFF.

This clonotype was counted between two and nine times. The chain uses TRBV7-2 and TRBJ2-6; D uncertain. The length of the CDR3 is 15 residues. With 5 bases removed from V and 0 bases from J, the gap between germline ends came to 8 bases. Germline V gene lookup returns CDR1 SGHTA and CDR2 FQGNSA. CDR3 amino acids: CASSPYTSGANVLTF. CDR3 nucleotides: TGTGCCAGCAGCCCTTACACCTCTGGGGCCAACGTCCTGACTTTC.